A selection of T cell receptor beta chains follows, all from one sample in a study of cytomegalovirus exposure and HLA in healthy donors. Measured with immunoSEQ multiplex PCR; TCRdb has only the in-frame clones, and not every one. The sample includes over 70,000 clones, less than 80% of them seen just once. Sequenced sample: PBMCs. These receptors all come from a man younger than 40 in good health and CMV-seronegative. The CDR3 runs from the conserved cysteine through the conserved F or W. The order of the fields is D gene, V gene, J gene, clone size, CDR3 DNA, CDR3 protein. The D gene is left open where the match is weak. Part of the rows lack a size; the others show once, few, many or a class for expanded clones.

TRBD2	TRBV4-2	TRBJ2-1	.	TGTGCCAGCAGCCAAGGACTAGCGGGAGTTTATGAGCAGTTCTTC	CASSQGLAGVYEQFF
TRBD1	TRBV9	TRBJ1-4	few	TGTGCCAGCAGCGCCCTAGGGACAGTGGCTAATGAAAAACTGTTTTTT	CASSALGTVANEKLFF
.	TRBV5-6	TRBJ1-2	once	TGTGCCAGCAGCTCTACGACAGGATTCTATGGCTACACCTTC	CASSSTTGFYGYTF
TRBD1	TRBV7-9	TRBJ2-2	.	TGTGCCAGCAGCTGGAGGCCAACAGGGGACGGTGGCGGGGAGCTGTTTTTT	CASSWRPTGDGGGELFF
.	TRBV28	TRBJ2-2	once	TGTGCCAGCAGTTTTACCAGAGTAAGGGGCGGGGAGCTGTTTTTT	CASSFTRVRGGELFF
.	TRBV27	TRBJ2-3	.	TGTGCCAGCAAAACAGGCACAGATACGCAGTATTTT	CASKTGTDTQYF
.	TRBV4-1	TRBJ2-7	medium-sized	TGCGCCAGCAGCCAAGTTACTGAACCTATCGAGCAGTACTTC	CASSQVTEPIEQYF
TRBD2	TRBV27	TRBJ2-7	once	TGTGCCAGCAGTTTCGAGACTAGCGGGAGGGCCTTCGAGCAGTACTTC	CASSFETSGRAFEQYF
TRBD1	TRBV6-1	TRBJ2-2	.	TGTGCCAGCAGTGAATACTCAGGACAGGGGACGGAGCTGTTTTTT	CASSEYSGQGTELFF
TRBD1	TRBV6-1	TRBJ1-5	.	TGTGCCAGCAGTGGGTACCGGGACAGGGGCAATCAGCCCCAGCATTTT	CASSGYRDRGNQPQHF
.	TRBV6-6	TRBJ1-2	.	TGTGCCAGCAGCCACCTTACAGGGAACTATGGCTACACCTTC	CASSHLTGNYGYTF
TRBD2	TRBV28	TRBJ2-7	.	TGTGCCAGCAGTTTCGCGGGGGGAGGGCTCTACGAGCAGTACTTC	CASSFAGGGLYEQYF
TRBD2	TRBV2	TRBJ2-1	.	TGTGCCAGCAGCGGACTAGCGGAGAGCGTCAATGAGCAGTTCTTC	CASSGLAESVNEQFF
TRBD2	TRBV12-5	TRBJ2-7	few	TGTGCTAGTGATACCATACCGGGACTAGCAAGGGAGCAGTACTTC	CASDTIPGLAREQYF
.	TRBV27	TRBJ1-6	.	TGTGCCAGCAGGGCAGGGGCCGCTAATTCACCCCTCCACTTT	CASRAGAANSPLHF
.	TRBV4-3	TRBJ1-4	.	TGCGCCAGCAGCCAAGCCAGGGTAATGGGCGGGACGGAAAAACTGTTTTTT	CASSQARVMGGTEKLFF
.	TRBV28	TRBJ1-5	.	TGTGCCACCAACACAGGAAACAATCAGCCCCAGCATTTT	CATNTGNNQPQHF
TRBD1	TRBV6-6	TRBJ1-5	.	TGTGCCAGTAGGCGGGACAGCCTAGGGCCCCAGCATTTT	CASRRDSLGPQHF
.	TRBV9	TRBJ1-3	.	TGTGCCAGCAGCGTACGAGGAGAAAACACCATATATTTT	CASSVRGENTIYF
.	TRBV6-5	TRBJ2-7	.	TGTGCCAGCAGTTACAGGGGCTCCTACGAGCAGTACTTC	CASSYRGSYEQYF
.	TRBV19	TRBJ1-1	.	TGTGCCAGTATCCAACCCCCCCGGTCTGGTAGGAACACTGAAGCTTTCTTT	CASIQPPRSGRNTEAFF
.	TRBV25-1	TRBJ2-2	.	TGTGCCAGCAGCAGACGGGGGGCAACCGGGGAGCTGTTTTTT	CASSRRGATGELFF
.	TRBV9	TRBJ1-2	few	TGTGCCAGCAGCGCCACTTCAACGTGGGGGGGGAGCTATGGCTACACCTTC	CASSATSTWGGSYGYTF
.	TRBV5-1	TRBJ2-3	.	TGCGCCAGCAGACCCATAAGCGGGCTCACAGATACGCAGTATTTT	CASRPISGLTDTQYF
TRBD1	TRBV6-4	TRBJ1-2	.	TGTGCCAGCAGTGACTCGAGGCAGGGACAGGGATATGGCTACACCTTC	CASSDSRQGQGYGYTF
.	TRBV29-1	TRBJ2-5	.	TGCAGCGTTGTGGGACAAAGGGGTGGGGGAGAGACCCAGTACTTC	CSVVGQRGGGETQYF
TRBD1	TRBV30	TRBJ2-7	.	TGTGCCTGGATTCGACAGGGGGCTATCGAGCAGTACTTC	CAWIRQGAIEQYF
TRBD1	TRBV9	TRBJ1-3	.	TGTGCCAGCAGTCCTGGACAGGGGTGGGCTGGAAACACCATATATTTT	CASSPGQGWAGNTIYF
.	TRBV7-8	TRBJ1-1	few	TGTGCCAGCAGCCATCGGACAGAGAAGAACACTGAAGCTTTCTTT	CASSHRTEKNTEAFF
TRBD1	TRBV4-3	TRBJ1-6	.	TGCGCCAGCAGCCAAGAGGGACAGACAACACCCTCCTATAATTCACCCCTCCACTTT	CASSQEGQTTPSYNSPLHF
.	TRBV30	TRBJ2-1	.	TGTGCCTGGAGTGTACTACTCCCTAACCACGGTTACAATGAGCAGTTCTTC	CAWSVLLPNHGYNEQFF
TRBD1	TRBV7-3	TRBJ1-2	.	TGTGCCAGCAGCCCTTACAGGGGGACTGGCTACACCTTC	CASSPYRGTGYTF
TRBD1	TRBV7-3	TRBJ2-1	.	TGTGCCAGCAGCCCCGGACAGGGGATCCACAATGAGCAGTTCTTC	CASSPGQGIHNEQFF
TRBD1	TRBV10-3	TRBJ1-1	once	TGTGCCATCAGGGGACAGGGCTTGACTGAAGCTTTCTTT	CAIRGQGLTEAFF
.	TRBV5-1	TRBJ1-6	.	TGCGCCAGCAAGGGAGCGGCGGGGAATTCACCCCTCCACTTT	CASKGAAGNSPLHF
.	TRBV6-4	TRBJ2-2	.	TGTGCCAGCAACTCTGAAATGACAGGGAACACCGGGGAGCTGTTTTTT	CASNSEMTGNTGELFF
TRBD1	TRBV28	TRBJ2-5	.	TGTGCCAGCAGTTTAGGGGCACAGGGGGCCAGGGAGACCCAGTACTTC	CASSLGAQGARETQYF
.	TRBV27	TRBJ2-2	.	TGTGCCAGCAGGGTCCTCCTTCCGGGGACCGGGGAGCTGTTTTTT	CASRVLLPGTGELFF
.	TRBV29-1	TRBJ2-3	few	TGCAGCTCCGGAGTCATCCCTCTCACAGATACGCAGTATTTT	CSSGVIPLTDTQYF
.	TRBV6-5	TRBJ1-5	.	TGTGCCAGCAAAGCTGGCGGGTTTAGCAATCAGCCCCAGCATTTT	CASKAGGFSNQPQHF
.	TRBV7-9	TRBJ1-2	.	TGTGCCAGCAGGCCCTCTGGAGGGGGCTACACCTTC	CASRPSGGGYTF
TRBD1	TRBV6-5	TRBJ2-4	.	TGTGCCAGCAGCCAACAGGGGACCGGGAACATTCAGTACTTC	CASSQQGTGNIQYF
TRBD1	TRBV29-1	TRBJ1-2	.	TGCAGCGTTGTTCCGGACAGGGGGTCTGGCTACACCTTC	CSVVPDRGSGYTF
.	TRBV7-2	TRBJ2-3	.	TGTGCCAGCAGCGGACTTCGGGGAGATACGCAGTATTTT	CASSGLRGDTQYF
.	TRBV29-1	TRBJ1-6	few	TGCAGCGTTAAAATCTCGGGACACGACTATAATTCACCCCTCCACTTT	CSVKISGHDYNSPLHF
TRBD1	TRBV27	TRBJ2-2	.	TGTGCCAGCAGCTTAGGACAGGGAAGGGGGGAGCTGTTTTTT	CASSLGQGRGELFF
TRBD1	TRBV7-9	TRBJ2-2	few	TGTGCCAGCAGCTTGGGGGCCGGGACAGGAGGTCCCGGGGAGCTGTTTTTT	CASSLGAGTGGPGELFF
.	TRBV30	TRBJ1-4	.	TGTGCCTGGACGGTCACTAATGAAAAACTGTTTTTT	CAWTVTNEKLFF
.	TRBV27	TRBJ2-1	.	TGTGCCAGCAGTTTAAGCAGGGTGGCTTACAATGAGCAGTTCTTC	CASSLSRVAYNEQFF
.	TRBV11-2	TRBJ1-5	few	TGTGCCAGCAGCGCCCAGGATTCCAATCAGCCCCAGCATTTT	CASSAQDSNQPQHF
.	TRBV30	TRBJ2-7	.	TGTGCCTGGAGTGCGATCCCCTCAGGCTCCTACGAGCAGTACTTC	CAWSAIPSGSYEQYF
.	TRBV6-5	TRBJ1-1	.	TGTGCCAGCAGTTACTCGAGGGGGGGGAACACTGAAGCTTTCTTT	CASSYSRGGNTEAFF